This T cell receptor beta chain was observed in a study of CXCR3-negative and CXCR3-positive naive CD8 T cells. Broader study findings: For memory CD8+ cells diversity was much lower, but both naive subsets had comparably high diversity.

The germline CDR1 and CDR2 sequences are KGHDR and SFDVKD. This CDR3 is built from 15 residues. Those CD8+ T cells considered naive were CD45RO-CCR7+CD27+CD95-. In preparing the TRB cDNA libraries, 5' RACE with UMI labels was used. TCRdb reanalyzed the 5' RACE reads and collapses them to one entry per CDR3 protein, without DNA. Its table records 100,000 to 150,000 distinct CDR3 sequences. In the case of this clonotype: What it recognizes is unknown.

The clonotype was recovered from a human donor in good health. Some clones in this sample may be carry-over from other donors' samples. Material: naive CXCR3- CD8+ T cells from blood. Subset here: CD45RO-CCR7+CD27+CD95- naive CD8+ T cells lacking CXCR3 (TNR3-). V usage is TRBV24-1 and J usage is TRBJ2-1; TCRdb indicates TRBD2, and absent DNA this call remains unverified. Here the CDR3 reads CATSDFAGGLGEQFF.